Listed below are T cell receptor beta chains from one sample, sequenced in a study of T cells after posttransplantation cyclophosphamide. Profiled with immunoSEQ multiplex PCR; TCRdb holds only in-frame clones, not every one. Recorded here are almost 35,000 clones, with no singletons, and the ten leading clones hold approximately 6.4%. Input material: PBMCs. The origin of the receptors is a woman aged 50 to 60 in good health and a related stem cell transplant donor. Each CDR3 is given with its conserved first and last residue. The D gene is left open where the match is weak. The size field is filled for only some rows; it gives once, few, many or a size class.

d_call: TRBD2; clone_size: many; cdr3_length: 17; v_call: TRBV5-8; j_call: TRBJ2-7; cdr3_nt: TGTGCCAGCAGCTTGGAGCTAGCGGGAGCACTTACTTACGAGCAGTACTTC; cdr3_aa: CASSLELAGALTYEQYF
d_call: TRBD2; clone_size: many; cdr3_length: 13; v_call: TRBV7-3; j_call: TRBJ2-1; cdr3_nt: TGTGCCAGCACCAATAGCGGGAACAATGAGCAGTTCTTC; cdr3_aa: CASTNSGNNEQFF
d_call: .; clone_size: .; cdr3_length: 13; v_call: TRBV29-1; j_call: TRBJ2-2; cdr3_nt: TGCAGCGCTCGGGGGATTGGCGTCGGGGAGCTGTTTTTT; cdr3_aa: CSARGIGVGELFF
d_call: TRBD2; clone_size: few; cdr3_length: 18; v_call: TRBV9; j_call: TRBJ2-3; cdr3_nt: TGTGCCAGCAGCGTCGAGGGGTGGATAGCGGGAGGGACAGATACGCAGTATTTT; cdr3_aa: CASSVEGWIAGGTDTQYF
d_call: .; clone_size: many; cdr3_length: 15; v_call: TRBV5-1; j_call: TRBJ2-1; cdr3_nt: TGCGCCAGCAGCTTGGGGCAGGCAGCCTACAATGAGCAGTTCTTC; cdr3_aa: CASSLGQAAYNEQFF
d_call: TRBD1; clone_size: .; cdr3_length: 14; v_call: TRBV29-1; j_call: TRBJ2-3; cdr3_nt: TGCAGCGGCTCCAGGGGGTTCAGAACAGATACGCAGTATTTT; cdr3_aa: CSGSRGFRTDTQYF
d_call: TRBD1; clone_size: few; cdr3_length: 16; v_call: TRBV15; j_call: TRBJ1-5; cdr3_nt: TGTGCCACCAGCAGAGATTTGGCGACAGGGAATCAGCCCCAGCATTTT; cdr3_aa: CATSRDLATGNQPQHF
d_call: .; clone_size: many; cdr3_length: 12; v_call: TRBV5-4; j_call: TRBJ1-1; cdr3_nt: TGTGCCAGCAGCCCGGGGAACACTGAAGCTTTCTTT; cdr3_aa: CASSPGNTEAFF
d_call: .; clone_size: many; cdr3_length: 13; v_call: TRBV7-9; j_call: TRBJ1-5; cdr3_nt: TGTGCCAGCCGGGGGGGGAGCAATCAGCCCCAGCATTTT; cdr3_aa: CASRGGSNQPQHF
d_call: TRBD2; clone_size: many; cdr3_length: 14; v_call: TRBV6-5; j_call: TRBJ2-7; cdr3_nt: TGTGCCAGCAGTTACGACCGGGGGGTTTACGAGCAGTACTTC; cdr3_aa: CASSYDRGVYEQYF
d_call: .; clone_size: .; cdr3_length: 17; v_call: TRBV14; j_call: TRBJ2-5; cdr3_nt: TGTGCCAGCAGCCAAGTCTTCGACGGTTGGGCCCAAGAGACCCAGTACTTC; cdr3_aa: CASSQVFDGWAQETQYF
d_call: .; clone_size: few; cdr3_length: 15; v_call: TRBV11-2; j_call: TRBJ2-3; cdr3_nt: TGTGCCACCTGGGGGCGGGAGTATGGCACAGATACGCAGTATTTT; cdr3_aa: CATWGREYGTDTQYF
d_call: .; clone_size: many; cdr3_length: 14; v_call: TRBV9; j_call: TRBJ2-3; cdr3_nt: TGTGCCAGCAGCGGACGACTAGGTGCAGATACGCAGTATTTT; cdr3_aa: CASSGRLGADTQYF
d_call: .; clone_size: .; cdr3_length: 14; v_call: TRBV7-2; j_call: TRBJ2-5; cdr3_nt: TGTGCCAGCAGCTTAGTCCCTAGAGCGGAGACCCAGTACTTC; cdr3_aa: CASSLVPRAETQYF
d_call: .; clone_size: many; cdr3_length: 14; v_call: TRBV11-2; j_call: TRBJ2-3; cdr3_nt: TGTGCCAGCAGCTTAGATCCCAGCGGATATACGCAGTATTTT; cdr3_aa: CASSLDPSGYTQYF
d_call: TRBD1; clone_size: .; cdr3_length: 16; v_call: TRBV4-1; j_call: TRBJ1-2; cdr3_nt: TGCGCCAGCAGCCAAGCGTTCGCAGGGGGTTTCTATGGCTACACCTTC; cdr3_aa: CASSQAFAGGFYGYTF
d_call: .; clone_size: .; cdr3_length: 13; v_call: TRBV29-1; j_call: TRBJ2-5; cdr3_nt: TGCAGCGTCGGTAGGGGACTTCAAGAGACCCAGTACTTC; cdr3_aa: CSVGRGLQETQYF
d_call: .; clone_size: many; cdr3_length: 15; v_call: TRBV27; j_call: TRBJ1-1; cdr3_nt: TGTGCCAGCAGTTTTTACCCCCGGGGGAACACTGAAGCTTTCTTT; cdr3_aa: CASSFYPRGNTEAFF
d_call: .; clone_size: many; cdr3_length: 14; v_call: TRBV12-3/TRBV12-4; j_call: TRBJ1-1; cdr3_nt: TGTGCCAGCAGTTTAGCACAGGGGAACACTGAAGCTTTCTTT; cdr3_aa: CASSLAQGNTEAFF
d_call: .; clone_size: many; cdr3_length: 15; v_call: TRBV9; j_call: TRBJ1-1; cdr3_nt: TGTGCCAGCAGCGTAGGGTCCAATAGGGGGACTGAAGCTTTCTTT; cdr3_aa: CASSVGSNRGTEAFF
d_call: .; clone_size: .; cdr3_length: 15; v_call: TRBV12-3/TRBV12-4; j_call: TRBJ1-5; cdr3_nt: TGTGCCAGCAGGTACTCAGGGAGCGGCAATCAGCCCCAGCATTTT; cdr3_aa: CASRYSGSGNQPQHF
d_call: .; clone_size: many; cdr3_length: 14; v_call: TRBV19; j_call: TRBJ1-1; cdr3_nt: TGTGCCAGTAGTATTCCGGGAAGGGGCACTGAAGCTTTCTTT; cdr3_aa: CASSIPGRGTEAFF
d_call: .; clone_size: many; cdr3_length: 13; v_call: TRBV6-1; j_call: TRBJ1-4; cdr3_nt: TGTGCCAGCAGTGAAACAGACAATGAAAAACTGTTTTTT; cdr3_aa: CASSETDNEKLFF
d_call: .; clone_size: many; cdr3_length: 15; v_call: TRBV7-6; j_call: TRBJ2-7; cdr3_nt: TGTGCCAGCAGCTTAGGAGGGACTTTTACCTACGAGCAGTACTTC; cdr3_aa: CASSLGGTFTYEQYF
d_call: TRBD2; clone_size: many; cdr3_length: 16; v_call: TRBV7-3; j_call: TRBJ2-7; cdr3_nt: TGTGCCAGCAGCTTAGACGGTGGACTAGCGGCGTACGAGCAGTACTTC; cdr3_aa: CASSLDGGLAAYEQYF
d_call: .; clone_size: .; cdr3_length: 13; v_call: TRBV18; j_call: TRBJ2-7; cdr3_nt: TGTGCCAGCTCCCTCACGGGTGGGGCCGAGCAGTACTTC; cdr3_aa: CASSLTGGAEQYF
d_call: .; clone_size: many; cdr3_length: 15; v_call: TRBV6-6; j_call: TRBJ2-3; cdr3_nt: TGTGCCAGCAGTTATACGACAGTCGGGGGAGATACGCAGTATTTT; cdr3_aa: CASSYTTVGGDTQYF
d_call: .; clone_size: many; cdr3_length: 14; v_call: TRBV12-3/TRBV12-4; j_call: TRBJ1-5; cdr3_nt: TGTGCCAGCAGTTTAGCAGGGCCGCTTCTTCCCCAGCATTTT; cdr3_aa: CASSLAGPLLPQHF
d_call: TRBD1; clone_size: many; cdr3_length: 14; v_call: TRBV27; j_call: TRBJ2-5; cdr3_nt: TGTGCCACCAGCCAGACAGGGACCCAAGAGACCCAGTACTTC; cdr3_aa: CATSQTGTQETQYF
d_call: TRBD1; clone_size: many; cdr3_length: 15; v_call: TRBV24-1; j_call: TRBJ2-3; cdr3_nt: TGTGCCACCAGTGGCGGACAGGGGGTGACAGATACGCAGTATTTT; cdr3_aa: CATSGGQGVTDTQYF
d_call: TRBD2; clone_size: many; cdr3_length: 18; v_call: TRBV4-1; j_call: TRBJ2-2; cdr3_nt: TGCGCCAGCAGCCTCAAGTCGCCAGCGGGAGGGCCAACCGGGGAGCTGTTTTTT; cdr3_aa: CASSLKSPAGGPTGELFF
d_call: TRBD2; clone_size: many; cdr3_length: 14; v_call: TRBV7-9; j_call: TRBJ2-1; cdr3_nt: TGTGCCAGCAGCTCCATAGCGGGAGTGGGTGAGCAGTTCTTC; cdr3_aa: CASSSIAGVGEQFF
d_call: .; clone_size: many; cdr3_length: 14; v_call: TRBV7-9; j_call: TRBJ1-2; cdr3_nt: TGTGCCAGCAGCCCCTCGGGACTGAGCTATGGCTACACCTTC; cdr3_aa: CASSPSGLSYGYTF
d_call: .; clone_size: .; cdr3_length: 13; v_call: TRBV13; j_call: TRBJ1-5; cdr3_nt: TGTGCCAGCAGCGTGAGAGGGAATCAGCCCCAGCATTTT; cdr3_aa: CASSVRGNQPQHF
d_call: .; clone_size: .; cdr3_length: 20; v_call: TRBV27; j_call: TRBJ1-5; cdr3_nt: TGTGCCAGCAGTTCAGGCCGGCAGGGGCTTAATGTTAACCGCAATCAGCCCCAGCATTTT; cdr3_aa: CASSSGRQGLNVNRNQPQHF
d_call: .; clone_size: few; cdr3_length: 13; v_call: TRBV7-3; j_call: TRBJ2-2; cdr3_nt: TGTGCCAGCAGCCCCACCGGTGGCGGGGAGCTGTTTTTT; cdr3_aa: CASSPTGGGELFF
d_call: .; clone_size: many; cdr3_length: 15; v_call: TRBV7-9; j_call: TRBJ2-1; cdr3_nt: TGTGCCAGCCTCTCTAAGACGGGCTCCTACAATGAGCAGTTCTTC; cdr3_aa: CASLSKTGSYNEQFF
d_call: .; clone_size: few; cdr3_length: 16; v_call: TRBV30; j_call: TRBJ2-6; cdr3_nt: TGTGCCTGGAGTGTCGGGGATCTTTCTGGGGCCAACGTCCTGACTTTC; cdr3_aa: CAWSVGDLSGANVLTF
d_call: TRBD1; clone_size: many; cdr3_length: 15; v_call: TRBV5-1; j_call: TRBJ1-1; cdr3_nt: TGCGCCAGCAGCACGGCCAGGGGGAGTGACACTGAAGCTTTCTTT; cdr3_aa: CASSTARGSDTEAFF
d_call: TRBD1; clone_size: many; cdr3_length: 13; v_call: TRBV6-6; j_call: TRBJ1-1; cdr3_nt: TGTGCCAGCGGGCGACAGGGTAACACTGAAGCTTTCTTT; cdr3_aa: CASGRQGNTEAFF
d_call: TRBD2; clone_size: many; cdr3_length: 16; v_call: TRBV7-9; j_call: TRBJ2-7; cdr3_nt: TGTGCCAGCAGCTCCGTGGGCGGGAGGGCCTCCTACGAGCAGTACTTC; cdr3_aa: CASSSVGGRASYEQYF
d_call: .; clone_size: many; cdr3_length: 13; v_call: TRBV11-3; j_call: TRBJ2-2; cdr3_nt: TGTGCCAGCAGCCACGAGGGGGCCGGGGAGCTGTTTTTT; cdr3_aa: CASSHEGAGELFF
d_call: .; clone_size: many; cdr3_length: 14; v_call: TRBV5-6; j_call: TRBJ1-4; cdr3_nt: TGTGCCAGCAGCCAGGACAGACTTAATGAAAAACTGTTTTTT; cdr3_aa: CASSQDRLNEKLFF
d_call: TRBD1; clone_size: many; cdr3_length: 15; v_call: TRBV19; j_call: TRBJ2-1; cdr3_nt: TGTGCCAGTAGTTTCCAGGACAGGGGTCTAAATGAGCAGTTCTTC; cdr3_aa: CASSFQDRGLNEQFF
d_call: .; clone_size: .; cdr3_length: 14; v_call: TRBV6-2/TRBV6-3; j_call: TRBJ1-1; cdr3_nt: TGTGCCAGTAGTTCAAGACAGATGAACACTGAAGCTTTCTTT; cdr3_aa: CASSSRQMNTEAFF
d_call: .; clone_size: many; cdr3_length: 15; v_call: TRBV5-6; j_call: TRBJ1-5; cdr3_nt: TGTGCCAGCAGCCCGAGCACAGGGTACAATCAGCCCCAGCATTTT; cdr3_aa: CASSPSTGYNQPQHF
d_call: .; clone_size: many; cdr3_length: 16; v_call: TRBV11-2; j_call: TRBJ2-1; cdr3_nt: TGTGCCAGCAGCCTGCCCGCGGGGAGCTCCTACAATGAGCAGTTCTTC; cdr3_aa: CASSLPAGSSYNEQFF
d_call: .; clone_size: many; cdr3_length: 17; v_call: TRBV4-3; j_call: TRBJ2-6; cdr3_nt: TGCGCCAGCAGCCAAGCTAGTACAGGGTCTGGGGCCAACGTCCTGACTTTC; cdr3_aa: CASSQASTGSGANVLTF
d_call: TRBD1; clone_size: .; cdr3_length: 13; v_call: TRBV19; j_call: TRBJ2-5; cdr3_nt: TGTGCCAGTACCGGGACAGGGTTGGAGACCCAGTACTTC; cdr3_aa: CASTGTGLETQYF
d_call: TRBD2; clone_size: many; cdr3_length: 22; v_call: TRBV14; j_call: TRBJ2-7; cdr3_nt: TGTGCCAGCAGCCAAATGGGCATAACGTCGCGCGGGAGTAACCCCTGGGTCATCGAGCAGTACTTC; cdr3_aa: CASSQMGITSRGSNPWVIEQYF
d_call: .; clone_size: many; cdr3_length: 16; v_call: TRBV6-6; j_call: TRBJ2-4; cdr3_nt: TGTGCCAGCAGTTACGACTCTAGATATGCCAAAAACATTCAGTACTTC; cdr3_aa: CASSYDSRYAKNIQYF
d_call: .; clone_size: many; cdr3_length: 14; v_call: TRBV5-6; j_call: TRBJ1-1; cdr3_nt: TGTGCCAGCAGCTTGGAGGGGATAGAGGGGGAAGCTTTCTTT; cdr3_aa: CASSLEGIEGEAFF
d_call: TRBD1; clone_size: .; cdr3_length: 15; v_call: TRBV7-8; j_call: TRBJ2-3; cdr3_nt: TGTGCCAGCAGCTTATCACAGGGGAGCACAGATACGCAGTATTTT; cdr3_aa: CASSLSQGSTDTQYF
d_call: TRBD2; clone_size: few; cdr3_length: 19; v_call: TRBV2; j_call: TRBJ2-3; cdr3_nt: TGTGCCAGCAGTGTTCAAGCGGGAGGCCCGCTAAATTCCACAGATACGCAGTATTTT; cdr3_aa: CASSVQAGGPLNSTDTQYF
d_call: TRBD1; clone_size: many; cdr3_length: 14; v_call: TRBV2; j_call: TRBJ2-4; cdr3_nt: TGTGCCAGCAGATCCGGGACAGGGGCAAACATTCAGTACTTC; cdr3_aa: CASRSGTGANIQYF
d_call: .; clone_size: many; cdr3_length: 14; v_call: TRBV30; j_call: TRBJ2-1; cdr3_nt: TGTGCCTGGAGTGTGCGGCAGGGATACAATGAGCAGTTCTTC; cdr3_aa: CAWSVRQGYNEQFF
d_call: TRBD1; clone_size: .; cdr3_length: 15; v_call: TRBV19; j_call: TRBJ2-7; cdr3_nt: TGTGCCAGTAGTATTTCGGGGACAGGATCCTACGAGCAGTACTTC; cdr3_aa: CASSISGTGSYEQYF
d_call: .; clone_size: few; cdr3_length: 14; v_call: TRBV5-1; j_call: TRBJ2-6; cdr3_nt: TGCGCCAGCAGCTTCCTAGAGGGGGCCAACGTCCTGACTTTC; cdr3_aa: CASSFLEGANVLTF
d_call: .; clone_size: .; cdr3_length: 13; v_call: TRBV9; j_call: TRBJ2-3; cdr3_nt: TGTGCCAGCAGCGTAGCTACCTCACATACGCAGTATTTT; cdr3_aa: CASSVATSHTQYF